These 28 T cell receptor beta chains share one sample of origin, sequenced in a study of cytomegalovirus exposure and HLA in healthy donors (TCRdb year 2017). The method behind the library was the immunoSEQ multiplex PCR assay. For the multiplex PCR, a mixture combining 60 forward primers for TCR Vbeta segments and 13 reverse primers for TCR Jbeta segments was used. The table comes from immuneACCESS by way of TCRdb, which keeps in-frame sequences with V and J called. Part of the clones is missing from these tables; in studies checked, under half for an unresolved V gene and the rest for unknown reasons. The sample yields 150,000 to 200,000 clones; 65% to 85% were counted once. The ten largest clones take up 2.5% to 3% of the sample. Sequencing was carried out using PBMCs. All receptors come from a woman in her fifties or sixties in good health and CMV-seropositive.

Turning to this clone: The sample holds other DNA sequences that translate to the same CDR3. This CDR3 is CASSVGVSGNTIYF. The CDR3 DNA reads TGTGCCAGCAGCGTAGGAGTCTCTGGAAACACCATATATTTT. V usage is TRBV9 and J usage is TRBJ1-3; D remains unclear. Germline loops: CDR1 SGDLS, CDR2 YYNGEE. The CDR3 is 14 residues long. The V gene lost 0 bases and the J gene lost 0 bases, with 4 bases spanning the gap. Supplemented by reference TRBV9 and TRBJ1-3, the full variable domain reads DSGVTQTPKHLITATGQRVTLRCSPRSGDLSVYWYQQSLDQGLQFLIQYYNGEERAKGNILERFSAQQFPDLHSELNLSSLELGDSALYFCASSVGVSGNTIYFGEGSWLTVV.

The V gene is TRBV7-3, the J gene TRBJ1-2; 12 nucleotides match TRBD1. CDR1 SGHTA and CDR2 FQGTGA come from the germline V gene. With 5 bases clipped from V and 1 base from J, the junction kept 8 bases outside the gene matches. The CDR3 runs 17 residues. CDR3 region: CASSLGTGGESNYGYTF. DNA for the CDR3: TGTGCCAGCAGCCTCGGGACAGGGGGCGAAAGTAACTATGGCTACACCTTC.

The chain is built from TRBV5-6 and TRBJ2-1; 10 bases are a match to TRBD1. The CDR3 spans 17 residues. V shed 3 bases and J 8 bases; nucleotides not matched to a gene: 14. CDR1 and CDR2 (germline): SGHDT, YYEEEE. DNA of the CDR3: TGTGCCAGCAGCTGGGGTAGCCGACAGGGGGCGTTTCATGAGCAGTTCTTC. Translation: CASSWGSRQGAFHEQFF.

For this clone: A much larger clone sits a single nucleotide away, making a read error possible. J is TRBJ1-1 and V is TRBV6-5, with D tentatively TRBD1 (5 bases). The V end lost 6 bases, the J end lost 1 base, and 6 bases lay between the germline ends. This CDR3 comprises 12 residues. Germline lookup yields CDR1 MNHEY and CDR2 SVGAGI. CDR3 residues: CASRTENTEAFF. The CDR3 region has the DNA TGTGCCAGCAGGACAGAGAACACTGAAGCTTTCTTT.

V and J are TRBV4-1 and TRBJ1-1, with D maybe TRBD1 (6 bases). Germline values: CDR1 MGHRA, CDR2 YSYEKL. There are 17 residues in the CDR3. Deletions cut 4 bases from V and 1 base from J, with 19 bases between. Here the CDR3 DNA reads TGCGCCAGCAGCCGTGTCCGGGACACCTCAAGGAACACTGAAGCTTTCTTT. Residues: CASSRVRDTSRNTEAFF.

This chain joins TRBV10-2 and TRBJ2-5; D gene ambiguous. The last part of the DNA fits TRBJ2-7 better; the J call may be wrong. The CDR3 totals 11 residues. Germline values: CDR1 WSHSY, CDR2 SAAADI. CDR3 DNA: TGCGCCAGCAGTGCCCTCTACGAGCAGTACTTC. As protein: CASSALYEQYF.

The chain uses TRBV4-2 and TRBJ2-5; 10 bases agree with TRBD2. The DNA end favors TRBJ2-7, so the J call may be wrong. Germline CDR1 LGHNA, CDR2 YNFKEQ. The CDR3 contains 16 residues. The CDR3 region is CASSQEGTSGAYEQYF. CDR3 DNA: TGTGCCAGCAGCCAAGAGGGTACTAGCGGGGCCTACGAGCAGTACTTC.

The chain has TRBV6-5 and TRBJ1-1, with no clear D. Trimming shortened V by 0 bases and J by 8 bases, and 19 bases separated the two germline ends. Germline CDR1 reads MNHEY; CDR2 reads SVGAGI. The CDR3 has 16 amino acids. The CDR3: CASSYSSPVLGAEAFF. The CDR3, as DNA: TGTGCCAGCAGTTACTCTTCGCCAGTTCTAGGAGCCGAAGCTTTCTTT.

The chain is built from TRBV7-9 and TRBJ2-7; 7 bases agree with TRBD1. Germline loops: CDR1 SEHNR, CDR2 FQNEAQ (reference sequence). V lost 5 bases and J lost 3; bases outside the gene matches: 13. The CDR3 is made up of 16 amino acids. The CDR3 here is CASSDSGTALDYEQYF. For the CDR3, the DNA is TGTGCCAGCAGCGATAGTGGGACAGCTCTTGACTACGAGCAGTACTTC.

The chain is built from TRBV5-1 and TRBJ2-1; the match to TRBD1 covers 10 bases. With 5 bases clipped from V and 10 bases from J, the junction kept 9 bases outside the gene matches. Per the germline V gene, CDR1 is SGHRS and CDR2 is YFSETQ. The CDR3 length is 14 residues. The CDR3, as DNA: TGCGCCAGCAGGACCGGGACAGGGGAGAAAGAGCAGTTCTTC. Protein product: CASRTGTGEKEQFF. The whole variable domain, filled in from reference TRBV5-1 and TRBJ2-1, reads KAGVTQTPRYLIKTRGQQVTLSCSPISGHRSVSWYQQTPGQGLQFLFEYFSETQRNKGNFPGRFSGRQFSNSRSEMNVSTLELGDSALYLCASRTGTGEKEQFFGPGTRLTVL.

The chain uses TRBV7-9 and TRBJ1-1; a weak D match, TRBD1 (6 bases). Germline V CDR1 and CDR2: SEHNR, FQNEAQ (reference sequence). Trimming stripped 5 bases from V and 7 bases from J, with 23 bases between. CDR3 size: 16 residues. CDR3 sequence (DNA): TGTGCCAGCAGCAAACCGGGACACAGCGCGGGGGATGAAGCTTTCTTT. Translated: CASSKPGHSAGDEAFF. Filled out from reference TRBV7-9 and TRBJ1-1, the complete variable domain reads DTGVSQNPRHKITKRGQNVTFRCDPISEHNRLYWYRQTLGQGPEFLTYFQNEAQLEKSRLLSDRFSAERPKGSFSTLEIQRTEQGDSAMYLCASSKPGHSAGDEAFFGQGTRLTVV.

A remark on this clone: A read error may produce the germline difference seen at one junction end. The CDR3: CAWGKGLAGTQDTQYF. The CDR3 DNA is TGTGCCTGGGGAAAGGGACTAGCGGGGACCCAAGATACCCAGTACTTC. This chain connects TRBV30 to TRBJ2-5, with 13 nucleotides matching TRBD2. CDR3 size: 16 residues. Germline CDR1 reads GTSNPN; CDR2 reads SVGIG (reference sequence).

This chain connects TRBV4-2 to TRBJ2-1, with D tentatively TRBD2 (7 bases). The CDR3 spans 15 residues. Per germline, CDR1 LGHNA and CDR2 YNFKEQ. The V and J ends lost 2 bases and 10 bases respectively, with 18 bases between them. CDR3 in DNA: TGTGCCAGCAGCCAAAAGGGGGGGGCCTCTCTGGAGCAGTTCTTC. This codes for CASSQKGGASLEQFF.

This clone was detected only once. The V gene is TRBV9, the J gene TRBJ2-3; 7 bases map to TRBD2. The CDR3 has 15 amino acids. Germline CDR1 SGDLS, CDR2 YYNGEE. V dropped 4 bases and J dropped 5; count of bases not matched to a gene: 10. CDR3 in DNA: TGTGCCAGCAGCCCCCAAGGGGACTACGGAGATACGCAGTATTTT. This gives the protein CASSPQGDYGDTQYF.

J is TRBJ1-5 and V is TRBV27; no firm D call. The CDR3 covers 14 residues. Trimming pared 5 bases from V and 7 bases from J, leaving 15 bases between. Germline V CDR1 and CDR2: MNHEY, SMNVEV (reference sequence). The CDR3 coding sequence is TGTGCCAGCAGTCAATTTCCGGCGGGCCAGCCCCAGCATTTT. This gives the protein CASSQFPAGQPQHF.

V usage is TRBV27 and J usage is TRBJ2-5; unclear D gene. TRBJ2-7 matches the DNA end more closely, so the J call is doubtful. CDR1 is MNHEY, CDR2 SMNVEV, per germline (reference sequence). The CDR3 has 13 amino acids. The DNA of the CDR3 is TGTGCCAGCAGTTTATCGACGGGTTACGAGCAGTACTTC. Its protein product is CASSLSTGYEQYF.

The chain uses TRBV5-1 and TRBJ1-6, with a weak D call TRBD1 (5 bases). The CDR3 length is 15 residues. Germline V gene sequence: CDR1 SGHRS, CDR2 YFSETQ. Trimming stripped 4 bases from V and 4 bases from J, with 12 bases between. The DNA for the CDR3 is TGCGCCAGCAGCCTCCGGGAGGGGTATAATTCACCCCTCCACTTT. This codes for CASSLREGYNSPLHF.

The chain links TRBV6-4 to TRBJ2-3; 10 nucleotides match TRBD1. Germline trimming cut 5 bases from V and 6 bases from J; bases unmatched to any gene: 5. The length of the CDR3 is 14 residues. Per the germline V gene, CDR1 is MRHNA and CDR2 is SNTAGT. This CDR3 reads CASSRGTGDDTQYF. The DNA of the CDR3 is TGTGCCAGCAGTCGCGGGACAGGGGATGATACGCAGTATTTT.

V is TRBV9 and J is TRBJ2-2; tentatively, D is TRBD1 (6 bases). The CDR3 sequence is 16 residues long. CDR1 SGDLS and CDR2 YYNGEE come from the germline V gene. Between the trimmed V and J ends, which lost 2 bases and 2 bases, there was a span of 13 bases. CDR3 nucleotides: TGTGCCAGCAGCGTCTCCGGGACAAGTAACACCGGGGAGCTGTTTTTT. This sequence encodes CASSVSGTSNTGELFF.

The CDR3 bases are TGTGCCAGCAGCTCGGCGGGGGGCCGGACTGAAGCTTTCTTT. As protein: CASSSAGGRTEAFF. V is TRBV7-9 and J is TRBJ1-1; D is perhaps TRBD1 (6 bases). Germline CDR1 reads SEHNR; CDR2 reads FQNEAQ (reference sequence). The CDR3 length is 14 residues. Trimming took off 4 bases at V and 5 bases at J, with 14 bases between the two ends.

The rearrangement links TRBV11-2 to TRBJ1-6, with D maybe TRBD1 (5 bases). Germline assignment: CDR1 SGHAT and CDR2 FQNNGV. The CDR3 length is 16 residues. Between the trimmed V and J ends, which lost 4 bases and 7 bases, there was a span of 17 bases. CDR3: CASSSVKGASNSPLHF. The CDR3 DNA is TGTGCCAGCAGCTCAGTAAAAGGGGCTTCGAATTCACCCCTCCACTTT.

The genes are TRBV28 and TRBJ1-1; D is possibly TRBD1 (5 bases). The CDR3 length is 14 residues. Deletions cut 7 bases from V and 3 bases from J, with 15 bases between. Per the germline V gene, CDR1 is MDHEN and CDR2 is SYDVKM. The CDR3 here is CASNHATGYTEAFF. The CDR3 nucleotides are TGTGCCAGCAATCACGCTACAGGCTACACTGAAGCTTTCTTT.

This rearrangement joins TRBV6-5 to TRBJ1-1; D ambiguous. Germline V lookup: CDR1 MNHEY, CDR2 SVGAGI. V was clipped by 2 bases and J by 3 bases, with 10 bases between them. This CDR3 comprises 14 residues. The chain's CDR3 is CASSYTVGDTEAFF. The DNA for the CDR3 is TGTGCCAGCAGTTACACCGTCGGGGACACTGAAGCTTTCTTT.

This rearrangement joins TRBV14 to TRBJ1-4, with D possibly matching TRBD1 (6 bases). Germline V lookup: CDR1 SGHDN, CDR2 FVKESK. V was trimmed by 4 bases and J by 4 bases, leaving 16 bases between them. The CDR3 sequence is 16 residues long. As DNA, the CDR3 is TGTGCCAGCAGCCCCTTCCCCGGGACAAGTAATGAAAAACTGTTTTTT. It yields the protein CASSPFPGTSNEKLFF.

V usage is TRBV9 and J usage is TRBJ2-2, with 7 positions matching TRBD1. The trim removed 3 bases at V and 0 bases at J, leaving 11 bases unmatched. The CDR3 is 18 amino acids. The V gene's germline CDR1 is SGDLS and CDR2 YYNGEE. The CDR3 is CASSATDRPGPNTGELFF. CDR3 DNA: TGTGCCAGCAGCGCCACGGACAGGCCTGGGCCGAACACCGGGGAGCTGTTTTTT.

The V call is TRBV2, the J call TRBJ2-7; the D gene is possibly TRBD2 (5 bases). The V end was cut by 8 bases, the J end by 3 bases, with 11 bases between. The germline V gene encodes CDR1 SNHLY and CDR2 FYNNEI. This CDR3 comprises 12 residues. CDR3 residues: CASGLSFYEQYF. In DNA form, the CDR3 reads TGTGCCAGCGGACTGAGTTTCTACGAGCAGTACTTC.

The chain uses TRBV9 and TRBJ2-3; 12 bases are shared with TRBD2. This CDR3 has 15 amino acids. J gave up 3 bases and V 3 bases, and 2 bases lay outside the gene matches. Per the germline V gene, CDR1 is SGDLS and CDR2 is YYNGEE. The CDR3 DNA reads as TGTGCCAGCAGCGGACTAGCGGGGGTTACAGATACGCAGTATTTT. Protein: CASSGLAGVTDTQYF.

V usage is TRBV18 and J usage is TRBJ2-5; possible D gene TRBD1, 6 bases. Per germline, CDR1 KGHSH and CDR2 LQKENI. The germline V and J ends were trimmed by 6 bases and 2 bases, with 16 bases remaining between them. The CDR3 is 15 amino acids. CDR3 coding DNA: TGTGCCAGCTCCCCCATGACAGGAGTACAAGAGACCCAGTACTTC. The encoded protein is CASSPMTGVQETQYF.